A single sample is the source of the 30 T cell receptor beta chains below, sequenced in a study of technical replicates of blood from four donors. Clones were read by immunoSEQ multiplex PCR, and TCRdb kept only the in-frame ones, dropping some. The data contain 95,000 to 100,000 clones, approximately 94% of them singletons. Sequenced sample: T cells isolated from PBMCs. These TCRs come from a human donor in good health.

This chain joins TRBV16 and TRBJ2-3; D remains ambiguous. From germline, CDR1 is KGHSY and CDR2 FQNENV. Trimming removed 0 bases from V and 0 bases from J, with 16 bases in between. The CDR3 length is 18 residues. The CDR3 loop reads CASSQSTVAFISTDTQYF. CDR3 sequence (DNA): TGTGCCAGCAGCCAATCCACAGTGGCCTTTATTAGCACAGATACGCAGTATTTT.

This clone came up once. This chain uses TRBV7-2 with TRBJ2-1; 9 nucleotides align to TRBD1. The V gene's germline CDR1 is SGHTA and CDR2 FQGNSA. Unmatched junction bases numbered 2, after V lost 5 bases and J lost 6 bases. The CDR3 runs 13 residues. The CDR3 sequence: CASSKTGGNEQFF. DNA for the CDR3: TGTGCCAGCAGCAAGACAGGGGGCAATGAGCAGTTCTTC.

V and J are TRBV7-2 and TRBJ2-7; TRBD1 aligns across 7 bases. Germline assignment: CDR1 SGHTA and CDR2 FQGNSA. Trimming took 6 bases from V and 3 from J; bases not matched to a gene: 11. The CDR3 runs to 15 residues. The CDR3 loop is CASSPTMGQIYEQYF. DNA of the CDR3: TGTGCCAGCAGTCCCACTATGGGACAGATCTACGAGCAGTACTTC.

This chain links TRBV28 with TRBJ2-7, with D perhaps TRBD2 (6 bases). Trimming removed 7 bases from V and 6 bases from J, with 10 bases in between. Germline V CDR1 and CDR2: MDHEN, SYDVKM. The length of the CDR3 is 11 residues. Written as DNA, the CDR3 is TGTGCCAGCACTGTGCGGGGCGAGCAGTACTTC. It codes for CASTVRGEQYF.

The rearrangement joins TRBV2 to TRBJ1-2, with 7 bases lining up with TRBD1. The germline V gene encodes CDR1 SNHLY and CDR2 FYNNEI. The V segment lost 4 bases and the J segment 5 bases; nucleotides outside the gene matches: 10. The CDR3 is 15 residues long. CDR3 protein: CASSATRGNSYGYTF. The CDR3 DNA follows: TGTGCCAGCAGTGCAACCAGGGGGAACTCATATGGCTACACCTTC.

This clone was seen once. CDR3 sequence (DNA): TGTGCCAGCAGCTTACTGGGACACCCTAACTATGGCTACACCTTC. As protein: CASSLLGHPNYGYTF. The rearrangement links TRBV7-8 to TRBJ1-2; D perhaps matches TRBD1 (6 bases). The CDR3 consists of 15 residues. Trimming cost V 2 bases and J 0 bases, with 10 bases left between them. CDR1 SGHVS and CDR2 FQNEAQ come from the germline V gene.

V is TRBV7-6 and J is TRBJ2-7, with a possible D match to TRBD1 (5 bases). The CDR3 is made up of 15 amino acids. In germline, CDR1 is SGHVS, CDR2 FNYEAQ. The V and J ends lost 0 bases and 1 base respectively, with 10 bases between them. As DNA, the CDR3 is TGTGCCAGCAGCTTAGCTTACAGGCAATCCTACGAGCAGTACTTC. Amino acids: CASSLAYRQSYEQYF.

A single count supports this clone. This chain links TRBV5-1 with TRBJ1-1; 10 bases align to TRBD1. Germline CDR1 SGHRS, CDR2 YFSETQ. Trimming cost V 4 bases and J 3 bases; bases outside gene matches: 6. The CDR3 runs to 15 residues. Here the CDR3 reads CASSLGQGEDTEAFF. In DNA form, the CDR3 reads TGCGCCAGCAGCCTAGGACAGGGGGAGGACACTGAAGCTTTCTTT.

V is TRBV6-5 and J is TRBJ2-7, with 7 nucleotides matching TRBD2. The CDR3 extends over 13 amino acids. Germline V gene sequence: CDR1 MNHEY, CDR2 SVGAGI. V lost 6 bases and J lost 4; bases outside the gene matches: 6. CDR3 protein: CASRRETAYEQYF. The CDR3 region has the DNA TGTGCCAGCAGGCGGGAGACAGCTTACGAGCAGTACTTC.

The chain joins TRBV19 to TRBJ1-5; D perhaps matches TRBD1 (5 bases). The ends were cut back, 6 bases at V and 3 bases at J, with 12 bases in the middle. CDR1 is LNHDA, CDR2 SQIVND, per germline (reference sequence). The CDR3 has 14 amino acids. The CDR3 sequence is CASSVQGHNQPQHF. The CDR3 region has the DNA TGTGCCAGTAGCGTTCAGGGCCACAATCAGCCCCAGCATTTT. Looking up the rest from reference TRBV19 and TRBJ1-5 gives the full variable domain: DGGITQSPKYLFRKEGQNVTLSCEQNLNHDAMYWYRQDPGQGLRLIYYSQIVNDFQKGDIAEGYSVSREKKESFPLTVTSAQKNPTAFYLCASSVQGHNQPQHFGDGTRLSIL.

The V and J genes are TRBV6-4 and TRBJ2-7, with TRBD1 matching over 8 bases. The CDR3 loop spans 16 amino acids. Trimming cost V 4 bases and J 2 bases; bases outside gene matches: 10. The V gene's germline CDR1 is MRHNA and CDR2 SNTAGT. The CDR3 region is CASSVGFPGGPYEQYF. In DNA, the CDR3 is TGTGCCAGCAGTGTAGGGTTTCCAGGGGGCCCCTACGAGCAGTACTTC.

V gene TRBV7-6 combines with J gene TRBJ1-5; the match to TRBD1 covers 8 bases. Germline V gives CDR1 SGHVS, CDR2 FNYEAQ. The CDR3 sequence is 15 residues long. Trimming removed 2 bases from V and 4 bases from J; junction bases left unmatched: 4. The CDR3 DNA reads as TGTGCCAGCAGCTTACTGGACAGGGAGAATCAGCCCCAGCATTTT. Translating gives CASSLLDRENQPQHF.

CDR3 sequence: CAISDLTGTGSYGYTF. For the CDR3, the DNA is TGTGCCATCAGTGACTTAACAGGGACCGGCTCCTATGGCTACACCTTC. The chain has TRBV10-3 and TRBJ1-2, with D perhaps matching TRBD1 (6 bases). This CDR3 region has 16 residues. Germline V gene lookup returns CDR1 ENHRY and CDR2 SYGVKD. V was trimmed by 3 bases and J by 4 bases, leaving 18 bases between them.

This chain uses TRBV5-6 with TRBJ2-5; D call uncertain. In germline, CDR1 is SGHDT, CDR2 YYEEEE. V was cut by 2 bases and J by 1 base, with 9 bases left in between. The CDR3 loop spans 14 amino acids. DNA for the CDR3: TGTGCCAGCAGCTTAGACTGGCTCCAAGAGACCCAGTACTTC. Protein sequence: CASSLDWLQETQYF.

CDR3 sequence: CASSLEQGSDTQYF. As DNA, the CDR3 is TGTGCCAGCAGCTTAGAACAGGGGTCAGATACGCAGTATTTT. The chain has TRBV7-3 and TRBJ2-3; TRBD1 agrees at 7 bases. The CDR3 consists of 14 residues. Trimming took 2 bases from V and 4 from J; bases not matched to a gene: 3. The germline V gene has CDR1 SGHTA and CDR2 FQGTGA.

The gene calls are TRBV9 and TRBJ1-2; 7 positions match TRBD1. The CDR3 consists of 12 residues. The J segment lost 10 bases and the V segment lost 7 bases, leaving 10 bases of the junction unmatched. The germline gives CDR1 SGDLS, CDR2 YYNGEE. CDR3 loop: CASSPGQLFYTF. The CDR3 bases are TGTGCCAGCTCACCGGGACAGCTGTTCTACACCTTC.

This chain uses TRBV27 with TRBJ2-1; tentative D call: TRBD2 (6 bases). Germline V gene lookup returns CDR1 MNHEY and CDR2 SMNVEV (reference sequence). V lost 2 bases and J 8 bases, leaving 22 bases between the germline ends. CDR3 size: 17 residues. The CDR3 DNA reads TGTGCCAGCAGTTTAGGGGTCGGCGCGGGATCTATACATGAGCAGTTCTTC. This gives the protein CASSLGVGAGSIHEQFF.

The V and J genes are TRBV28 and TRBJ2-1; 10 bases match TRBD2. The CDR3 length is 17 residues. V shed 2 bases and J 8 bases; nucleotides not matched to a gene: 12. CDR1 is MDHEN, CDR2 SYDVKM, per germline. CDR3 amino acids: CASSLPSGSGRLDEQFF. The CDR3 nucleotides read TGTGCCAGCAGTTTACCATCGGGTAGCGGGAGGTTGGATGAGCAGTTCTTC.

The chain is built from TRBV18 and TRBJ1-2; 7 bases agree with TRBD1. This CDR3 comprises 15 residues. Germline assignment: CDR1 KGHSH and CDR2 LQKENI. V shed 5 bases and J 0 bases; nucleotides not matched to a gene: 6. CDR3 sequence: CASSAGTAANYGYTF. CDR3 coding DNA: TGTGCCAGCTCAGCCGGGACAGCAGCTAACTATGGCTACACCTTC.

The rearrangement uses TRBV19 and TRBJ1-5, with 7 bases identical to TRBD1. The CDR3 consists of 15 residues. V gave up 7 bases and J gave up 5 bases; unmatched junction bases: 11. Germline values: CDR1 LNHDA, CDR2 SQIVND (reference sequence). CDR3 residues: CASNKVGQQYQPQHF. DNA for the CDR3: TGTGCCAGTAATAAAGTGGGACAGCAATATCAGCCCCAGCATTTT.

The chain couples TRBV7-9 to TRBJ1-4; no clear D gene. Germline V gene sequence: CDR1 SEHNR, CDR2 FQNEAQ (reference sequence). The CDR3 loop spans 15 amino acids. The V end lost 5 bases, the J end lost 4 bases, and 14 bases lay between the germline ends. CDR3 nucleotides: TGTGCCAGCAGCCCGCCGACATGGCGTAATGAAAAACTGTTTTTT. This codes for CASSPPTWRNEKLFF. Full variable domain (remainder filled in from reference TRBV7-9 and TRBJ1-4): DTGVSQNPRHKITKRGQNVTFRCDPISEHNRLYWYRQTLGQGPEFLTYFQNEAQLEKSRLLSDRFSAERPKGSFSTLEIQRTEQGDSAMYLCASSPPTWRNEKLFFGSGTQLSVL.

The chain recombines TRBV6-4 with TRBJ1-2, with 8 bases identical to TRBD1. Germline V gene data show CDR1 as MRHNA and CDR2 as SNTAGT. V was clipped by 5 bases and J by 3 bases; unmatched bases: 5. CDR3 length: 14 residues. The CDR3 region is CASSSTGADYGYTF. The CDR3 nucleotides are TGTGCCAGCAGTTCGACAGGGGCCGACTATGGCTACACCTTC.

This chain connects TRBV6-5 to TRBJ2-7, with 9 bases identical to TRBD2. CDR1 and CDR2 (germline): MNHEY, SVGAGI. The CDR3 has 14 residues. The junction had 5 bases not matched to a gene; V was cut back by 2 bases and J by 6 bases. CDR3 DNA sequence: TGTGCCAGCAGTTACCACGGACTAGCGCCCGAGCAGTACTTC. Its translation: CASSYHGLAPEQYF.

The chain combines TRBV5-1 with TRBJ2-6, with 9 nucleotides matching TRBD1. Germline V gives CDR1 SGHRS, CDR2 YFSETQ. The CDR3 covers 17 residues. Unmatched junction bases numbered 5, after V lost 0 bases and J lost 4 bases. The CDR3 protein is CASSLGGTGRGANVLTF. The CDR3 region has the DNA TGCGCCAGCAGCTTGGGCGGGACAGGGCGAGGGGCCAACGTCCTGACTTTC.

V and J are TRBV29-1 and TRBJ1-2, with D perhaps matching TRBD1 (5 bases). Per the germline V gene, CDR1 is SQVTM and CDR2 is ANQGSEA. The CDR3 consists of 11 residues. Trimming left V 6 bases short and J 8 bases short, with 13 bases between. The CDR3 DNA reads TGCAGCGTGAGGAGGGGCGCGGGCTACACCTTC. Translation gives CSVRRGAGYTF.

The chain uses TRBV19 and TRBJ2-5, with D possibly matching TRBD1 (6 bases). The CDR3 extends over 13 amino acids. Germline CDR1 is LNHDA and CDR2 is SQIVND (reference sequence). V lost 6 bases and J lost 2, with 10 bases in between. CDR3: CASRVGTQETQYF. CDR3 in DNA: TGTGCCAGTAGGGTAGGGACACAAGAGACCCAGTACTTC.

The J gene is TRBJ1-2, the V gene TRBV7-9, with 7 bases identical to TRBD1. Germline CDR1 and CDR2: SEHNR and FQNEAQ (reference sequence). The V and J ends lost 7 bases and 3 bases, in that order; junction bases with no gene match: 14. The CDR3 totals 16 residues. The CDR3, as DNA: TGTGCCAGCACCCATTTAGTGGACAGGCCCCACTATGGCTACACCTTC. Residues: CASTHLVDRPHYGYTF.

The chain joins TRBV11-2 to TRBJ1-1, with D uncertain. Germline-derived CDR1 and CDR2 are SGHAT and FQNNGV. V was clipped by 5 bases and J by 5 bases, with 9 bases between them. This CDR3 spans 12 amino acids. CDR3 region: CASSRDGTEAFF. In DNA, the CDR3 is TGTGCCAGCAGCAGAGACGGGACTGAAGCTTTCTTT.

This chain joins TRBV5-1 and TRBJ2-3; 9 bases are a match to TRBD2. The ends lost 0 bases at V and 4 bases at J; junction bases unmatched: 6. The CDR3 runs to 16 residues. Germline lookup yields CDR1 SGHRS and CDR2 YFSETQ. As DNA, the CDR3 is TGCGCCAGCAGCTTGGCCGGGCGGGAGGGCGCAGATACGCAGTATTTT. Translation: CASSLAGREGADTQYF.

The chain joins TRBV29-1 to TRBJ2-1; 7 bases agree with TRBD1. With 7 bases clipped from V and 3 bases from J, the junction kept 3 bases outside the gene matches. Germline loops: CDR1 SQVTM, CDR2 ANQGSEA. The CDR3 runs 12 residues. This CDR3 reads CSAWTGYNEQFF. The CDR3 DNA sequence: TGCAGCGCGTGGACAGGCTACAATGAGCAGTTCTTC.